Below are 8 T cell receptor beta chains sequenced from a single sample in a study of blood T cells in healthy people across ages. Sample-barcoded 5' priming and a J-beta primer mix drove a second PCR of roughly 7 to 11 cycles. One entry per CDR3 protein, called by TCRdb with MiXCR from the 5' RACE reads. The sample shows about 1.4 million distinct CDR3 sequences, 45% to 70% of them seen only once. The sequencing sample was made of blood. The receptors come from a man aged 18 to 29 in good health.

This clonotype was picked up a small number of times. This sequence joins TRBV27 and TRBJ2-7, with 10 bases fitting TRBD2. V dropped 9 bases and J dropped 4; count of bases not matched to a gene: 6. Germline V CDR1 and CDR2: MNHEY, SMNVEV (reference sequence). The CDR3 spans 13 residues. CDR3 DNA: TGTGCCAGTTCTAGCGGGAGTAAGTACGAGCAGTACTTC. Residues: CASSSGSKYEQYF.

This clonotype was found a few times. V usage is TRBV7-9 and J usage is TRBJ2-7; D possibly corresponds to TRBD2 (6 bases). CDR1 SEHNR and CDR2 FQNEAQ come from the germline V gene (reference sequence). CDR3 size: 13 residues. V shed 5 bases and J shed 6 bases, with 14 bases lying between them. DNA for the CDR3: TGTGCCAGCAGCCTAGAACTAGCCACCGAGCAGTACTTC. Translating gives CASSLELATEQYF.

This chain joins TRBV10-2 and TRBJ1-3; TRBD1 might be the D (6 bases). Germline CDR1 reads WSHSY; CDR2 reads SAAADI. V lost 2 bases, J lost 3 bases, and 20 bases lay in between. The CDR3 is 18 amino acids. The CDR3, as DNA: TGCGCCAGCAGTGAGCATCTACAGGGAAAGTTAATTGGAAACACCATATATTTT. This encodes CASSEHLQGKLIGNTIYF.

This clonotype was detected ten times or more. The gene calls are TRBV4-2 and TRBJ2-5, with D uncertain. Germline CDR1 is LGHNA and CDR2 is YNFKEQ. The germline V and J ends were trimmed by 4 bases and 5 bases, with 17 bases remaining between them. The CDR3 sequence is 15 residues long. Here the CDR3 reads CASSRQLGPLETQYF. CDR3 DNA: TGTGCCAGCAGCCGCCAATTGGGTCCGTTGGAGACCCAGTACTTC.

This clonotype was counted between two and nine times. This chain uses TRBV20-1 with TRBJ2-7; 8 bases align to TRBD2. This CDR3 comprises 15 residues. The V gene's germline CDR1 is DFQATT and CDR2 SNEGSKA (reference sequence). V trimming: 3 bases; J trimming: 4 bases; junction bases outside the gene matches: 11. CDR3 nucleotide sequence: TGCAGTGCTAGTTTGGGAGCGGGAGTAGGGTACGAGCAGTACTTC. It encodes CSASLGAGVGYEQYF.

The CDR3 spells CASSYLAASGYGYTF. The CDR3, as DNA: TGTGCCAGCAGTTACCTGGCAGCGTCTGGCTATGGCTACACCTTC. V is TRBV6-2 or TRBV6-3 and J is TRBJ1-2; D call uncertain. This CDR3 spans 15 amino acids. Trimming took off 2 bases at V and 4 bases at J, with 14 bases between the two ends. Germline CDR1 reads MNHEY; CDR2 reads SVGEGT.

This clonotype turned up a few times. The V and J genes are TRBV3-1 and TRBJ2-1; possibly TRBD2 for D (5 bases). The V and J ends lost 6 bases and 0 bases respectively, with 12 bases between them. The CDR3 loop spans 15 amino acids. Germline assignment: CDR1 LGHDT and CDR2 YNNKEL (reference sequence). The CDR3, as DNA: TGTGCCAGCAGTCGGGCTGGGAGCTCCTACAATGAGCAGTTCTTC. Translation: CASSRAGSSYNEQFF.

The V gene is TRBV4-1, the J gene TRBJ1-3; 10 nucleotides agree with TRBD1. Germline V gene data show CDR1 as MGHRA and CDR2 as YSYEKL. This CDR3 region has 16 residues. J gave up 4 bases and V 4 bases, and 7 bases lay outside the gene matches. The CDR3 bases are TGCGCCAGCAGCCTTCGACAGGGGGCGAGGGGAAACACCATATATTTT. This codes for CASSLRQGARGNTIYF.